This T cell receptor beta chain was captured by sequencing in a study of early T cells in non-severe SARS-CoV-2 infection. At the level of the study: The sequenced material was bulk RNA from unsorted whole blood, and its chains were unpaired. General study findings and limits: The matching step, a VDJdb search, favored anti-spike CD8 responses and missed private and CD4 specificities.

Individual cDNA molecules were tagged with unique molecular identifiers, the study reported. One entry per CDR3 protein, called by TCRdb with MiXCR from the 5' RACE reads. The profile shows about 68,000 distinct CDR3 sequences, approximately 11% of them singletons. The germline V gene encodes CDR1 MGHDK and CDR2 SYGVNS. V lost 8 bases to trimming and J lost 5 bases; unmatched junction nucleotides: 5. The CDR3 totals 14 residues. This clonotype was found many times. Its target is unknown. The V and J genes are TRBV25-1 and TRBJ2-7; 14 bases match TRBD2. This TCR was recovered from an adult who was a healthcare worker with PCR-confirmed SARS-CoV-2 infection or an uninfected control (not recorded which). The sequenced material came from whole blood. This CDR3 is CASGTSGSSNEQYF. CDR3 DNA sequence: TGTGCCAGCGGGACTAGCGGGAGTAGCAACGAGCAGTACTTC.